The entry that follows covers one T cell receptor (beta chain) sequence. The repertoire was sequenced with immunoSEQ multiplex PCR; TCRdb's copy has only in-frame clones and lacks some. The table lists more than 25,000 clones, 60% to 85% of them singletons. The record originates from a study of sequential checkpoint blockade in melanoma. Study information: After both sequences, patients received maintenance nivolumab.

Treatment given: randomized to nivolumab then ipilimumab (arm A) or the reverse (arm B). Sequencing was performed on CD8+ T cells sorted from blood (inferred from file names), taken from a patient given nivolumab and ipilimumab in sequence. The receptor's source is a human donor with melanoma.

This chain's CDR3 is CASSQDQWGKNQPQHF. The CDR3 region has the DNA TGCGCCAGCAGCCAAGACCAATGGGGCAAGAATCAGCCCCAGCATTTT. V usage is TRBV4-1 and J usage is TRBJ1-5; TRBD1 might be the D (5 bases). In germline, CDR1 is MGHRA, CDR2 YSYEKL. This CDR3 spans 16 amino acids. Deletions cut 0 bases from V and 4 bases from J, with 13 bases between.